The TCR beta chain under discussion was sequenced for a study of Graves' ophthalmopathy and Graves' hyperthyroidism (dated by TCRdb to 2017 to 2018). At the level of the whole study: Hyperthyroidism was defined as stable when no progression to ophthalmopathy occurred within 18 months of follow-up. TCR beta repertoire signatures were used to distinguish Graves' ophthalmopathy from Graves' hyperthyroidism and to predict progression to ophthalmopathy. In total, 135 blood samples were TCR-sequenced: some 43 ophthalmopathy, roughly 80 hyperthyroidism and some 17 hyperthyroidism-to-ophthalmopathy patients. To explore V-J signatures that distinguish ophthalmopathy from hyperthyroidism, a discovery set of under 110 patients was enrolled, made up of approximately 45 with ophthalmopathy and 55 to 65 with stable hyperthyroidism. An independent validation cohort comprised some 19 hyperthyroidism patients and some 16 patients who later progressed from hyperthyroidism to ophthalmopathy. In six hyperthyroidism patients, the T-cell repertoire of thyroid tissue was compared with the T-cell repertoire of blood. Following sampling, methimazole starting at 30 mg daily was administered to hyperthyroidism patients, and high-dose intravenous methylprednisolone was administered to ophthalmopathy patients. The full study reports these points: Most expanded thyroid clonotypes with a frequency above 0.001 also appeared in blood, which suggests that blood repertoires may reflect the immune response in the thyroid. In validation, the model predicted ophthalmopathy progression with over 60% sensitivity and roughly 72% specificity; around twelve predicted patients were CT-confirmed with GO in a median of 6.5 months. No statistical method was used to set the sample size in advance, and the investigators knew which group each participant was assigned to. Ophthalmopathy was separated from stable hyperthyroidism by the 13-signature model with around 89% sensitivity and 81% to 83% specificity in cross-validation and with 80%/75% in the test set.

Hyperthyroidism patients were newly diagnosed, with disease duration under 2 months, and aged 18 to 65 years. Anyone with other autoimmune diseases, uncontrolled infections, pregnancy or lactation was excluded from the study. Clinical symptoms, serum thyroxine, TRAb, thyroid ultrasound and orbital computed tomography formed the basis of the diagnosis. Total RNA was extracted with Trizol reagent and quality-checked on an Agilent 2100 Bioanalyzer. Concerning this clonotype: Its target antigen remains unknown. Nothing much larger sits one base from this clone, and base qualities are not available.

TCR beta CDR3 regions were amplified from RNA transcripts for repertoire sequencing. The first round was an RT-PCR using HTBI primers with the Qiagen OneStep RT-PCR kit, and this first round was followed by a second-round multiplex PCR, then size selection and purification. The libraries underwent paired-end sequencing with 100 bp reads on an Illumina HiSeq2000. The study's processing was this. SOAPnuke was used to process the reads, removing any read that contained adapters or uncalled bases, had a mean Phred below 15, or lacked an exact match to the constant primer or identifier. COPE v1.2.5 was used to merge high-quality paired reads. Each unique nucleotide sequence was defined as a clonotype, and clonotypes were aligned to IMGT TRB V, D and J references with MiTCR v1.1. Only V-J combinations with frequency above 0.0001 were analysed, covering about 99% of repertoires. A TCR clonal expansion and chaos score per V-J combination was defined as the ratio of F50 clonal expansion to chaos observed in the TCRdist matrix. Welch's t-statistics and random forest were used to narrow the features down to 10 to 15 V-J combinations, which were then fed into a naive Bayes classifier. The Morisita-Horn index was used to measure how similar the thyroid and blood repertoires were. In-frame beta chains were kept once TCRdb had trimmed the public reads at Q25 with fastp and called clones with MiXCR. Rows with a matching CDR3 protein are joined into one entry that keeps the most common DNA and genes. These V and J calls are TCRdb output, not the study's own analysis. The sample contains over a million distinct CDR3 sequences, about two fifths of them found a single time. Of the sample, roughly 11% is held by the ten largest clones.

Sequenced input: peripheral blood or thyroid tissue (not recorded which). The sequence was collected from an adult man with Graves' hyperthyroidism.

CDR3 sequence: CSAPTGTGAGYTF. At the DNA level, the sequence is TGCAGTGCCCCCACCGGGACAGGGGCTGGCTACACCTTC. This chain joins TRBV20-1 to TRBJ1-2; TRBD1 fits 10 bases in the junction. Taken from the germline V gene (reference sequence), the CDR1 and CDR2 loops are DFQATT and SNEGSKA. The cysteine opens and the phenylalanine closes a CDR3 of 13 amino acids. Just CDR3 DNA is preserved here, 39 bases in frame from base 1. Trimming accounts for 6 bases at V and 7 bases at J, while the number of junction bases matched to no gene is 8.